Below are 21 T cell receptor beta chains sequenced from a single sample in a study of cytomegalovirus exposure and HLA in healthy donors. Sequencing was performed with immunoSEQ multiplex PCR; in TCRdb, only in-frame clones are kept and a portion is missing. The data hold approximately 180,000 clones, with 86% observed a single time. Sequences were obtained from PBMCs. These receptors were taken from a woman under 30 in good health and CMV-seronegative.

The J gene is TRBJ2-1, the V gene TRBV19; TRBD1 matches at 9 bases. CDR3 length: 16 residues. Germline V gene data show CDR1 as LNHDA and CDR2 as SQIVND (reference sequence). The V segment lost 1 base and the J segment 5 bases; nucleotides outside the gene matches: 6. The chain's CDR3 is CASSIAGTGLDNEQFF. DNA for the CDR3: TGTGCCAGTAGTATAGCCGGGACAGGGCTGGACAATGAGCAGTTCTTC.

This clone was seen just once. The J gene is TRBJ1-1, the V gene TRBV7-9, with D hard to call. There are 16 residues in the CDR3. Trimming pared 5 bases from V and 1 base from J, leaving 17 bases between. Germline lookup yields CDR1 SEHNR and CDR2 FQNEAQ (reference sequence). This chain's CDR3 is CASSTREGYGNTEAFF. The DNA for the CDR3 is TGTGCCAGCAGCACCCGGGAGGGCTACGGGAACACTGAAGCTTTCTTT.

The chain combines TRBV9 with TRBJ1-1; D may be TRBD1 (6 bases). The CDR3 contains 14 residues. CDR1 is SGDLS, CDR2 YYNGEE, per germline. The V gene lost 6 bases and the J gene lost 5 bases, with 17 bases spanning the gap. The CDR3 loop is CASTEGEIKTEAFF. As DNA, the CDR3 is TGTGCCAGCACCGAGGGGGAGATTAAAACTGAAGCTTTCTTT.

This chain links TRBV18 with TRBJ1-1; 8 bases line up with TRBD1. The CDR3 consists of 15 residues. CDR1 and CDR2 from the germline V gene are KGHSH and LQKENI. The ends lost 6 bases at V and 1 base at J; junction bases unmatched: 7. The CDR3 reads CASSLYGQGNTEAFF. The CDR3 DNA is TGTGCCAGCTCCCTCTACGGACAGGGGAACACTGAAGCTTTCTTT.

The CDR3 loop is CASSTTGTRRPQHF. The CDR3 DNA sequence: TGTGCCAGTAGCACCACCGGGACAAGGCGGCCCCAGCATTTT. The rearrangement joins TRBV19 to TRBJ1-5, with D possibly TRBD1 on 6 matching bases. This CDR3 is 14 amino acids long. With 6 bases removed from V and 9 bases from J, the gap between germline ends came to 18 bases. Germline V gene sequence: CDR1 LNHDA, CDR2 SQIVND (reference sequence).

This clone showed up just once. The chain recombines TRBV5-1 with TRBJ2-2; 7 bases line up with TRBD1. V shed 3 bases, J shed 0 bases, and the junction held 2 bases outside the gene matches. The CDR3 has 15 residues. Germline CDR1 is SGHRS and CDR2 is YFSETQ. CDR3 bases: TGCGCCAGCAGCTCCACAGGGGCGAACACCGGGGAGCTGTTTTTT. Amino acid sequence: CASSSTGANTGELFF.

The V and J genes are TRBV4-2 and TRBJ1-5; D gene ambiguous. The CDR3 is made up of 16 amino acids. From germline, CDR1 is LGHNA and CDR2 YNFKEQ. Trimming stripped 1 base from V and 2 bases from J, with 12 bases between. In DNA, the CDR3 is TGTGCCAGCAGCCAAGCGGATCCAGCGGGCAATCAGCCCCAGCATTTT. Translated: CASSQADPAGNQPQHF.

The chain joins TRBV19 to TRBJ1-3; a possible D gene is TRBD1 (6 bases). Germline CDR1 and CDR2: LNHDA and SQIVND (reference sequence). V was shortened by 10 bases and J by 3 bases, with 19 bases between the two germline ends. The CDR3 runs to 15 residues. The CDR3 coding sequence is TGTGCCACTGAGGACAGTGGTAGTAATGGAAACACCATATATTTT. Encoded protein: CATEDSGSNGNTIYF.

The chain links TRBV28 to TRBJ1-2, with 7 bases matching TRBD1. The CDR3 runs 14 residues. The trim removed 2 bases at V and 4 bases at J, leaving 4 bases unmatched. CDR1 is MDHEN and CDR2 is SYDVKM in the germline V gene. The CDR3 spells CASSLPGQPYGYTF. The CDR3 DNA follows: TGTGCCAGCAGTTTACCGGGACAGCCCTATGGCTACACCTTC.

The chain carries TRBV7-2 and TRBJ1-5; 8 bases fit TRBD1. Germline loops: CDR1 SGHTA, CDR2 FQGNSA. After removal of 5 bases from V and 3 bases from J, the junction contained 3 bases not matched to a gene. There are 14 residues in the CDR3. The CDR3 is CASSEDRVNQPQHF. The CDR3 bases are TGTGCCAGCAGCGAGGACAGGGTCAATCAGCCCCAGCATTTT. The entire variable domain, with the rest obtained from reference TRBV7-2 and TRBJ1-5, is as follows: GAGVSQSPSNKVTEKGKDVELRCDPISGHTALYWYRQSLGQGLEFLIYFQGNSAPDKSGLPSDRFSAERTGGSVSTLTIQRTQQEDSAVYLCASSEDRVNQPQHFGDGTRLSIL.

This chain joins TRBV9 and TRBJ1-2; 8 bases align to TRBD1. The CDR3 loop spans 16 amino acids. In germline, CDR1 is SGDLS, CDR2 YYNGEE. V was clipped by 4 bases and J by 6 bases; unmatched bases: 14. CDR3 sequence (DNA): TGTGCCAGCAGCAACCACAAGGACAGGGTGGGCGATGGCTACACCTTC. It specifies CASSNHKDRVGDGYTF. Based on the CDR3 plus reference TRBV9 and TRBJ1-2, the full variable domain is DSGVTQTPKHLITATGQRVTLRCSPRSGDLSVYWYQQSLDQGLQFLIQYYNGEERAKGNILERFSAQQFPDLHSELNLSSLELGDSALYFCASSNHKDRVGDGYTFGSGTRLTVV.

V and J are TRBV25-1 and TRBJ2-1; D call uncertain. The CDR3 spans 16 residues. From germline, CDR1 is MGHDK and CDR2 SYGVNS. The ends were cut back, 4 bases at V and 0 bases at J, with 13 bases in the middle. The DNA for the CDR3 is TGTGCCAGCAGTGCTTCCTTTCTGAGCTCCTACAATGAGCAGTTCTTC. It codes for CASSASFLSSYNEQFF.

The chain links TRBV12-2 to TRBJ2-7; the tabulated D call, TRBD2, remains unverified against the DNA. TRBV12-2 is listed as a pseudogene. The CDR3 has 22 amino acids. In nucleotides, the CDR3 is TGTGCAAGTCGCTTAGGGAAGTTCGGAGGTAGCGGGAGGGCCTCCTGCTTCTACGAGCAGTACTTC. Its protein product is CASRLGKFGGSGRASCFYEQYF.

The V and J genes are TRBV19 and TRBJ2-7; 7 nucleotides align to TRBD1. The CDR3 totals 17 residues. V gave up 3 bases and J gave up 0 bases; unmatched junction bases: 11. The germline CDR1 and CDR2 sequences are LNHDA and SQIVND (reference sequence). As DNA, the CDR3 is TGTGCCAGTAGTATCCGCCTCGGACAGGACCGCTCCTACGAGCAGTACTTC. It translates to CASSIRLGQDRSYEQYF.

The chain has TRBV10-1 and TRBJ2-7; D perhaps matches TRBD1 (6 bases). Germline CDR1 reads WNHNN; CDR2 reads SYGVQD (reference sequence). The CDR3 sequence is 13 residues long. V was shortened by 3 bases and J by 7 bases, with 13 bases between the two germline ends. DNA of the CDR3: TGCGCCAGCAGTGAAACAGGGCTGGGGGAGCAGTACTTC. Its protein is CASSETGLGEQYF.

The chain links TRBV5-4 to TRBJ1-2; D is undetermined. CDR3 length: 12 residues. Germline V lookup: CDR1 SGHNT, CDR2 YYREEE (reference sequence). Trimming took off 2 bases at V and 2 bases at J, with 4 bases between the two ends. CDR3 nucleotide sequence: TGTGCCAGCAGCTTAGCAAACTATGGCTACACCTTC. Translating it yields CASSLANYGYTF.

The chain joins TRBV16 to TRBJ1-1; the D gene is possibly TRBD1 (5 bases). The V gene's germline CDR1 is KGHSY and CDR2 FQNENV. V dropped 1 base and J dropped 3 bases, with 9 bases sitting between them. The CDR3 has 14 residues. The CDR3 here is CASSQLGGDTEAFF. CDR3 DNA: TGTGCCAGCAGCCAATTGGGGGGGGACACTGAAGCTTTCTTT.

The chain recombines TRBV29-1 with TRBJ2-7, with a weak D call TRBD1 (6 bases). The CDR3 is made up of 14 amino acids. Trimming took off 6 bases at V and 2 bases at J, with 17 bases between the two ends. Germline V gene data show CDR1 as SQVTM and CDR2 as ANQGSEA. The CDR3 region is CSVGQRDTTYEQYF. The CDR3 nucleotides are TGCAGCGTCGGGCAACGGGACACAACCTACGAGCAGTACTTC.

This chain links TRBV19 with TRBJ2-7; 9 bases agree with TRBD1. The V gene end was trimmed by 5 bases and the J gene end by 2 bases; junction bases not matched to a gene: 1. Germline lookup yields CDR1 LNHDA and CDR2 SQIVND (reference sequence). The length of the CDR3 is 13 residues. CDR3 nucleotides: TGTGCCAGTAGTGGGGACAGGGCCTACGAGCAGTACTTC. Encoded protein: CASSGDRAYEQYF.

This chain joins TRBV5-1 and TRBJ1-4; TRBD1 is a possible D gene (6 bases). CDR3 size: 14 residues. Trimming removed 1 base at V and 6 bases at J, with 10 bases between. Germline V gene data show CDR1 as SGHRS and CDR2 as YFSETQ. CDR3 protein: CASSLTGNDEKLFF. DNA of the CDR3: TGCGCCAGCAGCTTGACAGGGAACGATGAAAAACTGTTTTTT.

CDR3 sequence reads: CASSRTSSDYYEQYF. In DNA, the CDR3 is TGTGCCAGCAGCCGGACGAGCTCGGACTACTACGAGCAGTACTTC. This chain connects TRBV4-2 to TRBJ2-7; possible D gene TRBD2, 6 bases. Trimming cost V 4 bases and J 3 bases, with 16 bases left between them. Germline values: CDR1 LGHNA, CDR2 YNFKEQ. CDR3 size: 15 residues.